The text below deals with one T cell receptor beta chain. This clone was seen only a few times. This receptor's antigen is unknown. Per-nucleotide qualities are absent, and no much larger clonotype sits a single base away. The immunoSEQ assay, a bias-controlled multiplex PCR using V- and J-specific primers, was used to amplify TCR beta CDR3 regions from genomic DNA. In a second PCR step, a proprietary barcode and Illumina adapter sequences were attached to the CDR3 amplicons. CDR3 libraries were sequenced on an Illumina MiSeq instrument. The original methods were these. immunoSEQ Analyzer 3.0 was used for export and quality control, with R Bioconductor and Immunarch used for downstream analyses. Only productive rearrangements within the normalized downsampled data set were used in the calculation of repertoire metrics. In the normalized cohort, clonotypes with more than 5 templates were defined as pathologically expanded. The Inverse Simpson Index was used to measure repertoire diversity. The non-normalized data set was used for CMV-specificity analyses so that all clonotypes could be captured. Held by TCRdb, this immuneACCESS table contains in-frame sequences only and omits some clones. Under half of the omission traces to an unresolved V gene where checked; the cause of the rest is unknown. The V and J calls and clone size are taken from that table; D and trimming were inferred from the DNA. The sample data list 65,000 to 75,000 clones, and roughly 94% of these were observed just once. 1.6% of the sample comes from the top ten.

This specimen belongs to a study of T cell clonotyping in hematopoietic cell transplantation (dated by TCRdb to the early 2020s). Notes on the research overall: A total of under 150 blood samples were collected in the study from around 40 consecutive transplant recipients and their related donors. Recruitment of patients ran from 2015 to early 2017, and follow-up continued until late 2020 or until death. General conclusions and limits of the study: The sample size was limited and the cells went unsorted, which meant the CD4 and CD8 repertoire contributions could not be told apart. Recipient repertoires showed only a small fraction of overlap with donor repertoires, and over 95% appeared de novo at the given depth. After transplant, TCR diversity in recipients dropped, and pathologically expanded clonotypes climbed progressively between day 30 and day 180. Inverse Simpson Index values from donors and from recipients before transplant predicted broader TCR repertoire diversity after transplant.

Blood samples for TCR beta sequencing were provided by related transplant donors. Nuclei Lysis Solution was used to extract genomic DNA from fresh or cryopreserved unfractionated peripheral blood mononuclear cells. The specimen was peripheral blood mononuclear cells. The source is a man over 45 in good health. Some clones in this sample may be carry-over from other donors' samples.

CDR3 protein: CSVGGPDQETQYF. The sequenced DNA: TGCAGCGTAGGGGGCCCAGACCAAGAGACCCAGTACTTC. Recombination joined TRBV29-1 with TRBJ2-5; 7 middle bases align to TRBD1. From the germline V gene, CDR1 is SQVTM and CDR2 is ANQGSEA. V lost 6 bases and J lost 0 bases, and the count of bases not matched to a germline gene is 4. The cysteine opens and the phenylalanine closes a CDR3 of 13 amino acids. Only the CDR3 part of the read is kept: 39 bases, read in frame from the first base.